The TCR beta chain described here comes from a study of T-cell reconstitution after alpha-beta-depleted transplantation in children. At least ten counts were recorded for this clonotype. The CDR3 totals 14 residues. V gave up 6 bases and J gave up 11 bases; unmatched junction bases: 10. CDR1 and CDR2 (germline): SGHTA, FQGNSA. It was with unique molecular identifiers that the TCRbeta library was prepared. TCRdb reanalysed the PCR reads using MiXCR and keeps one entry per CDR3 protein. Found here are approximately 100,000 distinct CDR3 sequences, 9% to 15% of them singletons; the top ten hold about 15%.

The sequence was collected from a human donor who donated a stem cell graft to a child with inherited bone marrow failure. The starting material was PBMCs from the stem cell graft donor, obtained from the stem cell graft. V and J are TRBV7-2 and TRBJ1-6; TRBD1 agrees at 7 bases. CDR3 DNA: TGTGCCAGCAGTGGGATCAGGGGGTCGACACCCCTCCACTTT. It yields the protein CASSGIRGSTPLHF.